This T cell receptor beta chain was identified in a study of blood T cells in healthy people across ages. Alongside a J-beta primer mix, a sample-barcoded 5' primer served in a second PCR lasting about 7 to 12 cycles. Each cDNA was tagged by a template-switch adaptor containing 12 random nucleotides. One entry per CDR3 protein, called by TCRdb with MiXCR from the 5' RACE reads. The sample consists of fewer than 1 million distinct CDR3 sequences, under 45% of them appearing once. Sample donors were healthy Caucasian individuals that came from Russia, aged roughly 6 to 95. Overall study results and limits: Compared with aged donors, long-lived donors showed fewer expanded clones, suggesting selection.

The V gene lost 2 bases and the J gene lost 2 bases, with 14 bases spanning the gap. Germline V gene sequence: CDR1 ENHRY, CDR2 SYGVKD. The CDR3 sequence is 16 residues long. Of note for this clonotype: As yet, its antigen is unknown.

What was sequenced was blood. The origin of this receptor is a man aged 60-69 years in good health. The V and J genes are TRBV10-3 and TRBJ2-3; D might be TRBD1 or TRBD2, each matching 5 bases. Here the CDR3 reads CAISERPRGSTDTQYF. The CDR3 region has the DNA TGTGCCATCAGTGAGCGACCCCGGGGCTCCACAGATACGCAGTATTTT.